Sequencing of this TCR beta chain was carried out in a study of CD8+ T cells in alopecia areata. Study-level points and caveats: Having one nonresponder leaves uncertain how baseline CD8+ expansion relates to response.

Once RNA had been extracted, it was reverse transcribed into cDNA to act as the sequencing template. The table came from immunoSEQ multiplex PCR; TCRdb's copy has only in-frame clones and leaves some out. The profile shows about 120,000 clones, around 50% of them singletons. Specified treatment: oral pan-JAK inhibitor, 5-10 mg twice daily. To note about this clone: Its antigen is not identified.

This CDR3 contains 17 residues. With 7 bases clipped from V and 0 bases from J, the junction kept 9 bases outside the gene matches. Germline values: CDR1 ENHRY, CDR2 SYGVKD. The sequencing used CD8+ T cells sorted from blood, collected at week 24, from a patient treated with tofacitinib. The source of this sequence is a human donor with alopecia areata. The chain joins TRBV10-3 to TRBJ2-3; 11 bases align to TRBD1. CDR3 residues: CAITQDRGRGSTDTQYF. The DNA of the CDR3 is TGTGCCATCACCCAGGACAGGGGGCGTGGGAGCACAGATACGCAGTATTTT.